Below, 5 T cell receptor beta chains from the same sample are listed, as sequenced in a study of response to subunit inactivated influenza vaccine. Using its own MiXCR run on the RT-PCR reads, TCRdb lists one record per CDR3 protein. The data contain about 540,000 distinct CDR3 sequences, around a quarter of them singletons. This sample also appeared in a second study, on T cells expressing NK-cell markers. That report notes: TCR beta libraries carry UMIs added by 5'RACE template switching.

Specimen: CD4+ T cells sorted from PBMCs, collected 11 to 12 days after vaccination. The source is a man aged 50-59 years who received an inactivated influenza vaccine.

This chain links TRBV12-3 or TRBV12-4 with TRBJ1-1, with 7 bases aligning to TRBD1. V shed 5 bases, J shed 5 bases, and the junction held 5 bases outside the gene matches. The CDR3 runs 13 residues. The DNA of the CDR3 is TGTGCCAGCAGTACAGGGGTCGGGACTGAAGCTTTCTTT. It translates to CASSTGVGTEAFF.

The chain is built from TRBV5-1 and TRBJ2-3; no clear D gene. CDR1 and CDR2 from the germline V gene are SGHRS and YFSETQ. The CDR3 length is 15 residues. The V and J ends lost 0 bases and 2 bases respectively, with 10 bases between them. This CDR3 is CASSLVGDITDTQYF. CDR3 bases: TGCGCCAGCAGCTTGGTTGGGGATATCACAGATACGCAGTATTTT.

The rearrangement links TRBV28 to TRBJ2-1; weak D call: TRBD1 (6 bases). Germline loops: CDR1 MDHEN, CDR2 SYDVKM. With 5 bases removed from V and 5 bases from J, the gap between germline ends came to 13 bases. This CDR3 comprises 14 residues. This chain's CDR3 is CASSPLDRDNEQFF. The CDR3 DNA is TGTGCCAGCAGTCCCCTGGACAGAGACAATGAGCAGTTCTTC.

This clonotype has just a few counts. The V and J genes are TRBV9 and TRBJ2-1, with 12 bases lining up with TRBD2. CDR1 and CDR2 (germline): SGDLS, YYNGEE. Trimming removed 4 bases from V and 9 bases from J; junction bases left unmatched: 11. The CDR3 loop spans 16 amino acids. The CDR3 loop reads CASSPRTSGKSIEQFF. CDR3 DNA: TGTGCCAGCAGCCCGCGGACTAGCGGGAAAAGCATTGAGCAGTTCTTC.

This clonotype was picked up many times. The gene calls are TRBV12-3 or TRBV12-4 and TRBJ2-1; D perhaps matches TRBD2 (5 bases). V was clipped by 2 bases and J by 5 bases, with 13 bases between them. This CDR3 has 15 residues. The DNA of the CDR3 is TGTGCCAGCAGTTTAACCCAGCGGATGCACAATGAGCAGTTCTTC. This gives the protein CASSLTQRMHNEQFF.